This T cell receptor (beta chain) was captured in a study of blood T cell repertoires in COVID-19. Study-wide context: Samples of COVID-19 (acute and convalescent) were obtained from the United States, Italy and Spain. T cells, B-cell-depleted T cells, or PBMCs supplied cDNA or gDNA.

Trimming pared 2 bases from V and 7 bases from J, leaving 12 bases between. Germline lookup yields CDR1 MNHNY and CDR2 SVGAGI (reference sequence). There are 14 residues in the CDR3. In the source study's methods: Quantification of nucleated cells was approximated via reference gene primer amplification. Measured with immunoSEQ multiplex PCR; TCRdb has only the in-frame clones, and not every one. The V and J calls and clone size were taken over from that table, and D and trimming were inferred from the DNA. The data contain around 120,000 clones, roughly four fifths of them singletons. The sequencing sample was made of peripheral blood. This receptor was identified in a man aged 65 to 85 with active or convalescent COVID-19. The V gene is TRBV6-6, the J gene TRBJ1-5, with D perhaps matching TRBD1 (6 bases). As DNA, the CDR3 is TGTGCCAGCAGTTACACAGGGTCACACCAGCCCCAGCATTTT. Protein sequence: CASSYTGSHQPQHF.